A selection of T cell receptor beta chains follows, all from one sample in a study of OX40 agonist ivuxolimab in advanced cancers. TCRdb keeps only in-frame clones here, not all; method: immunoSEQ multiplex PCR. Among around 80,000 clones, roughly 89% were seen once, and the ten largest hold approximately 0.2%. The material sequenced was CD4+ or CD8+ T cells sorted from blood, taken in a trial of the OX40 agonist ivuxolimab. The receptors were sampled from an adult with an advanced solid tumor such as melanoma, head and neck, liver or kidney cancer. Both conserved end residues are part of each CDR3. The D gene is left open where the match is weak.

NA	TRBV5-1	TRBJ2-2	TGCGCCAGCAGCTTGGAGCCAGCTAGCGATATACCCACCGGGGAGCTGTTTTTT	CASSLEPASDIPTGELFF
NA	TRBV7-8	TRBJ1-4	TGTGCCAGCAGCCCCTCGAGGTGGAATAATGAAAAACTGTTTTTT	CASSPSRWNNEKLFF
NA	TRBV29-1	TRBJ2-1	TGCAGCGTTGATGAAAGGCCGGGGAACAATGAGCAGTTCTTC	CSVDERPGNNEQFF
NA	TRBV28	TRBJ2-7	TGTGCCAGCAGTTCTAGCGTGCGAGCCTACGAGCAGTACTTC	CASSSSVRAYEQYF
NA	TRBV10-3	TRBJ1-1	TGTGCCATCAGTGACGGGCAGGGATACACTGAAGCTTTCTTT	CAISDGQGYTEAFF
NA	TRBV19	TRBJ1-2	TGTGCCAGTAGTAACTCGGGGCTCTATGGCTACACCTTC	CASSNSGLYGYTF
NA	TRBV6-1	TRBJ2-3	TGTGCCACCCATCGGGTTAGCACAGATACGCAGTATTTT	CATHRVSTDTQYF
TRBD1	TRBV4-2	TRBJ2-3	TGTGCCAGCAGCCATGTTCCAGGGGGCACGTCAGATACGCAGTATTTT	CASSHVPGGTSDTQYF
TRBD1	TRBV6-5	TRBJ2-7	TGTGCCAGCAGGGAGGGACAGGGGGCGAGCTACGAGCAGTACTTC	CASREGQGASYEQYF
NA	TRBV4-1	TRBJ1-5	TGCGCCAGCAGCCAAACTACGCTTGGGTCCCAGCATTTT	CASSQTTLGSQHF
TRBD2	TRBV11-2	TRBJ2-5	TGTGCCAGCAGCCTTGGGACTAGCGGGAACCAAGAGACCCAGTACTTC	CASSLGTSGNQETQYF
TRBD1	TRBV5-1	TRBJ2-7	TGCGCCAGCAGCCCGGGTGGACAGGGGTATTACGAGCAGTACTTC	CASSPGGQGYYEQYF
NA	TRBV2	TRBJ1-2	TGTGCCAGCAGGGGTGGCAGAAACTATGGCTACACCTTC	CASRGGRNYGYTF
NA	TRBV6-5	TRBJ2-7	TGTGCCAGCAGTTACTTACACGGTTACGAGCAGTACTTC	CASSYLHGYEQYF
NA	TRBV6-1	TRBJ1-1	TGTGCCAGCAGTGAGATTTGGAACACTGAAGCTTTCTTT	CASSEIWNTEAFF
NA	TRBV7-2	TRBJ2-1	TGTGCCAGCAGCCTAGGGGGATATGAGCAGTTCTTC	CASSLGGYEQFF
NA	TRBV5-1	TRBJ2-3	TGCGCCAGCAGCTTCCTAGGCACAGATACGCAGTATTTT	CASSFLGTDTQYF
TRBD2	TRBV29-1	TRBJ2-1	TGCAGCGTTGAAGGCGGGAGTGTCTCCTACAATGAGCAGTTCTTC	CSVEGGSVSYNEQFF
TRBD1	TRBV15	TRBJ2-5	TGTGCCACCAGCAGAAGGACGAAGGGACAGGGTATTGAGACCCAGTACTTC	CATSRRTKGQGIETQYF
TRBD1	TRBV7-9	TRBJ2-7	TGTGCCAGCAGTTCCTCGGGACAGGGCTTAGACGAGCAGTACTTC	CASSSSGQGLDEQYF
NA	TRBV21-1	TRBJ1-5	TGTGCCAGCAGTCCCCGATACAGGGGTCGGGGCAATCAGCCCCAGCATTTT	CASSPRYRGRGNQPQHF
TRBD2	TRBV7-8	TRBJ2-4	TGTGCCAGCAGCTTAGACGGGGGGTTTTTGAACATTCAGTACTTC	CASSLDGGFLNIQYF
TRBD2	TRBV19	TRBJ2-1	TGTGCCAGTAGTATCGCTAGCGGGAGGGCGATTTACAATGAGCAGTTCTTC	CASSIASGRAIYNEQFF
NA	TRBV10-3	TRBJ1-1	TGTGCCATCAGTGAGTCGATTTCCGGGGCCGCGAACACTGAAGCTTTCTTT	CAISESISGAANTEAFF